One and the same sample provided the 18 T cell receptor beta chains below, sequenced in a study of blood T cells in healthy people across ages. A sample-barcoded 5' primer and a J-beta primer mix were used in a second PCR of about 7 to 12 cycles. TCRdb re-called the 5' RACE reads with MiXCR, one entry per CDR3 protein. This table has 1,500,000 or so distinct CDR3 sequences, around 40% appearing once. Input material: blood. Every receptor here comes from a woman aged 18-35 years in good health.

This clonotype was seen more than once but under ten times. The rearrangement uses TRBV29-1 and TRBJ1-1; TRBD1 matches at 9 bases. This CDR3 region has 13 residues. Germline CDR1 reads SQVTM; CDR2 reads ANQGSEA. V lost 7 bases to trimming and J lost 5 bases; unmatched junction nucleotides: 8. The CDR3 coding sequence is TGCAGCGCGACTGGGACAGGGAGAACTGAAGCTTTCTTT. Translation: CSATGTGRTEAFF.

CDR3 protein: CSAERGQSSYEQYF. CDR3 nucleotides: TGCAGTGCTGAGCGGGGACAGAGCTCCTACGAGCAGTACTTC. This chain links TRBV20-1 with TRBJ2-7; perhaps D is TRBD1 or TRBD2 (7 bases each). Between the trimmed V and J ends, which lost 5 bases and 0 bases, there was a span of 14 bases. The CDR3 runs to 14 residues. CDR1 and CDR2 (germline): DFQATT, SNEGSKA (reference sequence).

This clonotype was seen a handful of times. V is TRBV15 and J is TRBJ2-6; D remains unclear. The germline V gene encodes CDR1 LNHNV and CDR2 YYDKDF (reference sequence). CDR3 length: 16 residues. The V end lost 3 bases, the J end lost 1 base, and 10 bases lay between the germline ends. CDR3: CATSREGVSGANVLTF. The CDR3 DNA reads TGTGCCACCAGCAGGGAAGGAGTTTCTGGGGCCAACGTCCTGACTTTC.

This clonotype turned up a few times. The V gene is TRBV6-5, the J gene TRBJ2-1, with D perhaps TRBD2 (6 bases). CDR3 length equals 15 residues. Trimming took off 5 bases at V and 5 bases at J, with 16 bases between the two ends. The germline V gene encodes CDR1 MNHEY and CDR2 SVGAGI. This CDR3 reads CASSLRDSLNNEQFF. The CDR3 nucleotides are TGTGCCAGCAGTCTCCGGGACTCCCTAAACAATGAGCAGTTCTTC.

This clonotype has a count of ten or more. The V call is TRBV6-2 or TRBV6-3, the J call TRBJ2-7, with 7 bases aligning to TRBD1. V lost 0 bases to trimming and J lost 1 base; unmatched junction nucleotides: 6. Looked up from germline, CDR1 is MNHEY and CDR2 is SVGEGT. This CDR3 region has 16 residues. The CDR3 here is CASSYSIRDRSYEQYF. The CDR3 coding sequence is TGTGCCAGCAGTTACTCGATTCGGGACAGATCCTACGAGCAGTACTTC.

This clonotype was counted a few times. The gene calls are TRBV6-2 or TRBV6-3 and TRBJ1-2; no firm D call. V was pared by 0 bases and J by 4 bases, with 12 bases between. CDR3 length: 15 amino acids. Germline lookup yields CDR1 MNHEY and CDR2 SVGEGT. This CDR3 is CASSYSRHALYGYTF. CDR3 coding DNA: TGTGCCAGCAGTTACTCCCGACATGCTCTCTATGGCTACACCTTC.

This clonotype was detected ten times or more. The genes are TRBV7-3 and TRBJ2-1; the match to TRBD2 covers 7 bases. Trimming at V came to 5 bases and at J to 0 bases, leaving 7 bases not matched to a gene. Germline CDR1 SGHTA, CDR2 FQGTGA. The CDR3 length is 16 residues. This CDR3 reads CASSPLGGSSYNEQFF. The CDR3 nucleotides read TGTGCCAGCAGCCCTCTTGGCGGGAGCTCCTACAATGAGCAGTTCTTC.

This clonotype showed up many times. The V gene is TRBV5-1, the J gene TRBJ2-5, with 9 nucleotides matching TRBD2. V trimming: 3 bases; J trimming: 5 bases; junction bases outside the gene matches: 11. This CDR3 region has 16 residues. CDR1 and CDR2 (germline): SGHRS, YFSETQ. The CDR3 loop is CASSWLPGLAHETQYF. DNA for the CDR3: TGCGCCAGCAGCTGGCTACCGGGACTAGCCCACGAGACCCAGTACTTC.

The gene calls are TRBV9 and TRBJ2-1; D possibly matches TRBD1 or TRBD2 (5 bases each). The CDR3 loop spans 15 amino acids. V lost 1 base and J 2 bases, leaving 10 bases between the germline ends. Germline CDR1 reads SGDLS; CDR2 reads YYNGEE. The CDR3 sequence is CASSVLRDAYNEQFF. In nucleotides, the CDR3 is TGTGCCAGCAGCGTACTCAGGGACGCCTACAATGAGCAGTTCTTC.

This clonotype showed up just a few times. This chain uses TRBV5-6 with TRBJ2-3; D is unclear. The V end was cut by 4 bases, the J end by 7 bases, with 10 bases between. The CDR3 totals 12 residues. The germline V gene encodes CDR1 SGHDT and CDR2 YYEEEE. This CDR3 is CASSEDVNTQYF. CDR3 DNA: TGTGCCAGCAGCGAGGACGTGAATACGCAGTATTTT.

V usage is TRBV11-2 and J usage is TRBJ2-5; 7 bases align to TRBD1. TRBJ2-7 explains the end of the DNA better; the J call may be wrong. The CDR3 spans 14 residues. The germline V gene encodes CDR1 SGHAT and CDR2 FQNNGV. CDR3 sequence: CASSHPLRGHEQYF. CDR3 coding DNA: TGTGCCAGCAGCCATCCGTTGAGGGGGCACGAGCAGTACTTC.

This clonotype was seen only a few times. The rearrangement joins TRBV5-6 to TRBJ2-7, with 10 bases fitting TRBD1. Matching the DNA end better, TRBJ2-4 makes the J call doubtful. This CDR3 is 13 amino acids long. The germline gives CDR1 SGHDT, CDR2 YYEEEE. The CDR3 nucleotides are TGTGCCAGCAGCGACGGGACAGGGGACATTCAGTACTTC. It yields the protein CASSDGTGDIQYF.

The chain carries TRBV12-3 or TRBV12-4 and TRBJ2-7, with a possible D match to TRBD2 (5 bases). The CDR3 contains 14 residues. V was pared by 6 bases and J by 4 bases, with 16 bases between. The CDR3 spells CASSSLVGVYEQYF. The CDR3 DNA follows: TGTGCCAGCAGCTCACTAGTGGGAGTGTACGAGCAGTACTTC.

There are many counts of this clonotype. This chain uses TRBV20-1 with TRBJ2-3; D is unclear. Trimming shortened V by 3 bases and J by 1 base, and 5 bases separated the two germline ends. CDR3 size: 12 residues. Per the germline V gene, CDR1 is DFQATT and CDR2 is SNEGSKA (reference sequence). The CDR3 DNA reads TGCAGTGCTAGCCCGGGCACAGATACGCAGTATTTT. Encoded protein: CSASPGTDTQYF.

This chain uses TRBV25-1 with TRBJ2-1; TRBD1 is a possible D gene (6 bases). In germline, CDR1 is MGHDK, CDR2 SYGVNS. The germline V and J ends were trimmed by 3 bases and 5 bases, with 14 bases remaining between them. This CDR3 spans 15 amino acids. The CDR3 reads CASSEPGQRDNEQFF. The CDR3 nucleotides are TGTGCCAGCAGTGAGCCAGGACAGCGTGACAATGAGCAGTTCTTC.

The chain is built from TRBV6-2 or TRBV6-3 and TRBJ1-1; D remains ambiguous. Trimming took 2 bases from V and 0 from J, leaving 7 bases between them. The CDR3 totals 14 residues. Germline-derived CDR1 and CDR2 are MNHEY and SVGEGT. The CDR3 spells CASSYPQVNTEAFF. CDR3 bases: TGTGCCAGCAGTTACCCGCAAGTGAACACTGAAGCTTTCTTT.

J is TRBJ2-1 and V is TRBV15; D uncertain. CDR1 is LNHNV, CDR2 YYDKDF, per germline (reference sequence). The V end lost 1 base, the J end lost 4 bases, and 8 bases lay between the germline ends. CDR3 length equals 14 residues. DNA of the CDR3: TGTGCCACCAGCAGAGCGGCAGAATACAATGAGCAGTTCTTC. It translates to CATSRAAEYNEQFF.

V and J are TRBV20-1 and TRBJ1-2; maybe TRBD1 (5 bases). Trimming removed 3 bases from V and 4 bases from J, with 12 bases in between. CDR3 length: 13 residues. From germline, CDR1 is DFQATT and CDR2 SNEGSKA (reference sequence). The chain's CDR3 is CSARDSGGYGYTF. The CDR3 nucleotides are TGCAGTGCTAGGGATTCGGGGGGCTATGGCTACACCTTC.